This T cell receptor beta chain was obtained from a study of CD8+CD57+ T cells in acquired aplastic anemia. Study summary: Average DNA yield from sorted CD4+ and CD8+ cells was about 3 ug.

Researchers used genomic DNA as the template to profile TCR beta VDJ and CDR3. TCRdb used MiXCR to reprocess the reads, holding one entry per CDR3 protein. Here the sample spans 400,000 to 450,000 distinct CDR3 sequences, 55% to 70% being singletons. The CDR3 is 15 amino acids. Material: sorted CD4+, CD8+, or CD8+CD57+ T cells (not recorded which) from PBMCs. The receptor comes from a human donor in good health, serving as a control. The V and J genes are TRBV7-1 and TRBJ1-2; weak D call: TRBD2 (7 bases). The DNA end is a closer match to TRBJ2-1, so the J assignment may be wrong. TRBV7-1 is an ORF for which the function is uncertain. This chain's CDR3 is CASSDRGAGDYEQFF. For the CDR3, the DNA is TGTGCCAGCAGCGACCGGGGGGCAGGGGACTATGAGCAGTTCTTC.